A single sample is the source of the 10 T cell receptor beta chains below, sequenced in a study of breast tumors, draining lymph nodes, adjacent tissues. TCRdb processed the multiplex PCR reads anew with MiXCR; each CDR3 protein has one entry. The sample shows 200,000 to 250,000 distinct CDR3 sequences, nearly 35% of them seen only once. The lymph nodes were axillary draining lymph nodes from breast cancer patients. The sample taken for sequencing was axillary lymph node tissue. All receptors derive from a female donor with breast cancer. Some clones in this sample may be carry-over from other donors' samples.

This clonotype was seen at least ten times. The chain has TRBV6-6 and TRBJ1-3; D unclear. CDR1 is MNHNY, CDR2 SVGAGI, per germline (reference sequence). The CDR3 consists of 11 residues. Trimming pared 6 bases from V and 9 bases from J, leaving 9 bases between. The CDR3 DNA sequence: TGTGCCAGCAGCTACCTTGGCACCATATATTTT. It codes for CASSYLGTIYF.

This clonotype was detected a few times. A clone one base away is much larger, so this may be a read error. CDR3 DNA sequence: TGTGCCAGCAGGACAGGGGGCTCCTACGAGCAGTACTTC. This codes for CASRTGGSYEQYF. This sequence joins TRBV27 and TRBJ2-7; 9 nucleotides line up with TRBD1. CDR1 MNHEY and CDR2 SMNVEV come from the germline V gene (reference sequence). This CDR3 comprises 13 residues. V gave up 6 bases and J gave up 0 bases; unmatched junction bases: 0.

This clonotype was seen at least ten times. The chain joins TRBV6-6 to TRBJ2-2; the D gene is possibly TRBD2 (5 bases). Trimming took 7 bases from V and 4 from J, leaving 10 bases between them. Germline CDR1 MNHNY, CDR2 SVGAGI (reference sequence). The CDR3 length is 13 residues. The chain's CDR3 is CASNPLGTGELFF. As DNA, the CDR3 is TGTGCCAGCAACCCACTAGGCACCGGGGAGCTGTTTTTT.

This clonotype has a count of ten or more. V usage is TRBV5-1 and J usage is TRBJ1-4; TRBD1 might be the D (5 bases). From germline, CDR1 is SGHRS and CDR2 YFSETQ. The CDR3 spans 15 residues. V dropped 1 base and J dropped 6 bases, with 13 bases sitting between them. The CDR3 bases are TGCGCCAGCAGCTTGCAGGGAGGGTATGATGAAAAACTGTTTTTT. Translating it yields CASSLQGGYDEKLFF. Filled out from reference TRBV5-1 and TRBJ1-4, the complete variable domain reads KAGVTQTPRYLIKTRGQQVTLSCSPISGHRSVSWYQQTPGQGLQFLFEYFSETQRNKGNFPGRFSGRQFSNSRSEMNVSTLELGDSALYLCASSLQGGYDEKLFFGSGTQLSVL.

This clonotype appeared many times. This chain links TRBV11-1 with TRBJ1-2; 7 bases fit TRBD1. V lost 3 bases and J lost 5; bases outside the gene matches: 3. This CDR3 has 13 amino acids. CDR1 is SGHAT and CDR2 is FQDESV in the germline V gene (reference sequence). CDR3 region: CASSFRRGYGYTF. CDR3 sequence (DNA): TGTGCCAGCAGCTTCCGCAGGGGGTATGGCTACACCTTC.

This clonotype was observed many times. V gene TRBV7-9 combines with J gene TRBJ1-3; 9 bases are a match to TRBD1. The CDR3 runs to 16 residues. The V segment lost 2 bases and the J segment 0 bases; nucleotides outside the gene matches: 2. Looked up from germline, CDR1 is SEHNR and CDR2 is FQNEAQ (reference sequence). The CDR3 here is CASSLSQGASGNTIYF. For the CDR3, the DNA is TGTGCCAGCAGCTTATCACAGGGGGCCTCTGGAAACACCATATATTTT.

Concerning this clonotype itself: Relative to the germline gene, one junction end is altered; a read error may explain this. V usage is TRBV7-3 and J usage is TRBJ1-2; weak D call: TRBD1 (5 bases). The germline V gene has CDR1 SGHTA and CDR2 FQGTGA. The length of the CDR3 is 15 residues. The CDR3 nucleotides are TGCGCCAGCAGCCAAACCGGGACTAGGAACTATAGCTACCCCTTC. Its translation is CASSQTGTRNYSYPF.

In this sample, this clonotype turned up many times. The CDR3 DNA follows: TGTGCCAGCAGCATGGGACTAAAGCAAGAGACCCAGTACTTC. Translating it yields CASSMGLKQETQYF. This chain connects TRBV9 to TRBJ2-5; 7 positions match TRBD2. Unmatched junction bases numbered 5, after V lost 4 bases and J lost 2 bases. The CDR3 is 14 residues long. CDR1 is SGDLS and CDR2 is YYNGEE in the germline V gene.

Many counts were recorded for this clonotype. V usage is TRBV2 and J usage is TRBJ2-7; D could derive from TRBD1 or TRBD2 (5 bases each). The V end was cut by 6 bases, the J end by 3 bases, with 9 bases between. Looked up from germline, CDR1 is SNHLY and CDR2 is FYNNEI. This CDR3 region has 12 residues. CDR3 amino acids: CASSRDGYEQYF. CDR3 coding DNA: TGTGCCAGCAGCCGGGACGGCTACGAGCAGTACTTC.

This clonotype has a count of ten or more. V usage is TRBV5-6 and J usage is TRBJ1-2; D uncertain. The V end lost 4 bases, the J end lost 4 bases, and 8 bases lay between the germline ends. This CDR3 contains 12 residues. The germline gives CDR1 SGHDT, CDR2 YYEEEE. CDR3 DNA sequence: TGTGCCAGCAGCGCCGGGTCCTATGGCTACACCTTC. As protein: CASSAGSYGYTF.